These T cell receptor beta chains were read from a single sample in a study of resident and recirculating memory T cells in vitiligo. This table comes from immunoSEQ multiplex PCR, and its TCRdb copy is limited to in-frame clones, with some not included. The sample lists roughly 80,000 clones, about 92% occurring once. The sequenced material came from blood. Receptor source: a male donor with vitiligo. CDR3s include the opening cysteine and the closing phenylalanine or tryptophan. D genes are given only for firm matches. Only some rows state a clone size, as once, few, many or a class for expanded clones.

NA TRBJ2-1 TRBD2 TRBV4-3 TGCGCCAGCAGCCAAGATTCGGCGCGGGGGGGGCCGGACAATGAGCAGTTCTTC CASSQDSARGGPDNEQFF
NA TRBJ2-5 TRBD1 TRBV7-3 TGTGCCAGCAGCGAACAGGGGTCCCAAGAGACCCAGTACTTC CASSEQGSQETQYF
NA TRBJ2-3 TRBD2 TRBV5-1 TGCGCCAGCAGCTCTGGAGCGGGGGAACCGCAGTATTTT CASSSGAGEPQYF
once TRBJ1-2 TRBD1 TRBV27 TGTGCCAGCAGTTTTAGCCCAGGGGGCTATGGCTACACCTTC CASSFSPGGYGYTF
NA TRBJ2-1 NA TRBV1 TGCACCAGCCATTCCAAGGGCGGGAGCTCCTACAATGAGCAGTTCTTC CTSHSKGGSSYNEQFF
NA TRBJ2-7 TRBD2 TRBV14 TGTGCCAGCAGCCTCGGACTAGCGGGAATCTACGAGCAGTACTTC CASSLGLAGIYEQYF
few TRBJ1-1 TRBD1 TRBV19 TGTGCCAGTAGAGGGACAGCTGAAGCTTTCTTT CASRGTAEAFF
once TRBJ2-5 NA TRBV28 TGTGCCAGCAGTTTGGGACATATAAAAGAGACCCAGTACTTC CASSLGHIKETQYF
NA TRBJ2-7 TRBD2 TRBV19 TGTGCCAGTAGTACCAGTAGCGGGGCCAGCTCCTACGAGCAGTACTTC CASSTSSGASSYEQYF
NA TRBJ2-1 NA TRBV7-2 TGTGCCAGCAGCTTAGCGAGTCGAGGGAATGAGCAGTTCTTC CASSLASRGNEQFF
once TRBJ2-1 NA TRBV5-1 TGCGCCAGCAGCTTGGCCGCACAGGTTCCCCTCAATGAGCAGTTCTTC CASSLAAQVPLNEQFF
NA TRBJ2-5 TRBD1 TRBV5-1 TGCGCCAGCAGGCGGACAGGGGTCTCCCAAGAGACCCAGTACTTC CASRRTGVSQETQYF
NA TRBJ2-3 TRBD2 TRBV6-5 TGTGCCAGCAGTTACCAAGCGGGAGGGACAGATACGCAGTATTTT CASSYQAGGTDTQYF
NA TRBJ2-3 TRBD2 TRBV6-4 TGTGCCAGCAGTACCGGGACTAGCGCAGATACGCAGTATTTT CASSTGTSADTQYF
NA TRBJ2-2 TRBD2 TRBV28 TGTGCCACCGTATCGGGAGGGCCGAGCACCGGGGAGCTGTTTTTT CATVSGGPSTGELFF
NA TRBJ2-3 NA TRBV5-1 TGCGCCAGCAGCTTGGACTCAACAGATACGCAGTATTTT CASSLDSTDTQYF
once TRBJ2-7 NA TRBV13 TGTGCCAGCAGCTTGAGCGGAGGGAGCTCCTACGAGCAGTACTTC CASSLSGGSSYEQYF